These T cell receptor beta chains were read from a single sample in a study of T cells in pancreatic ductal adenocarcinoma. Data came from immunoSEQ multiplex PCR; TCRdb stores just in-frame clones and leaves some out. This table has around 31,000 clones, roughly nine tenths appearing once. The sample comprised PBMCs. These receptors were taken from a human donor with pancreatic ductal adenocarcinoma. CDR3s include the opening cysteine and the closing phenylalanine or tryptophan. Each record gives: V gene, D gene, J gene, CDR3 DNA, CDR3 protein. D genes are given only for firm matches.

v_gene: TRBV6-4; d_gene: .; j_gene: TRBJ2-1; CDR3nt: TGTGCCAGCAGTGACCGTACAGGGTACGAGAATGAGCAGTTCTTC; CDR3aa: CASSDRTGYENEQFF
v_gene: TRBV19; d_gene: .; j_gene: TRBJ1-2; CDR3nt: TGTGCCAGTAGTATGACAGCTAACTATGGCTACACCTTC; CDR3aa: CASSMTANYGYTF
v_gene: TRBV19; d_gene: .; j_gene: TRBJ2-7; CDR3nt: TGTGCCAGTAGTATCGGTACCCGGGGCTACGAGCAGTACTTC; CDR3aa: CASSIGTRGYEQYF
v_gene: TRBV2; d_gene: TRBD2; j_gene: TRBJ2-5; CDR3nt: TGTGCCAGCGGGGGTGGGACTAGCGGGGGTGGAGAGACCCAGTACTTC; CDR3aa: CASGGGTSGGGETQYF
v_gene: TRBV19; d_gene: .; j_gene: TRBJ1-2; CDR3nt: TGTGCCAGTAGTATCACAGGGTACCCTGGCTACACCTTC; CDR3aa: CASSITGYPGYTF
v_gene: TRBV6-1; d_gene: TRBD1; j_gene: TRBJ2-7; CDR3nt: TGTGCCAGCAGTGATACCGGGACAGGGCACTACGAGCAGTACTTC; CDR3aa: CASSDTGTGHYEQYF
v_gene: TRBV7-2; d_gene: .; j_gene: TRBJ1-5; CDR3nt: TGTGCCAGCAGCTTAGCGGCGGCCCGCAATCAGCCCCAGCATTTT; CDR3aa: CASSLAAARNQPQHF
v_gene: TRBV6-5; d_gene: .; j_gene: TRBJ1-1; CDR3nt: TGTGCCAGCAGGATAAAATGGAACACTGAAGCTTTCTTT; CDR3aa: CASRIKWNTEAFF
v_gene: TRBV7-6; d_gene: .; j_gene: TRBJ2-1; CDR3nt: TGTGCCAGCAGCTCAGACAGGAGCTCCTACAATGAGCAGTTCTTC; CDR3aa: CASSSDRSSYNEQFF
v_gene: TRBV7-2; d_gene: .; j_gene: TRBJ2-7; CDR3nt: TGTGCCAGCAGCTTAGGTCGGGGTGTCTCCTACGAGCAGTACTTC; CDR3aa: CASSLGRGVSYEQYF
v_gene: TRBV4-3; d_gene: .; j_gene: TRBJ2-7; CDR3nt: TGCGCCAGCAGCCAAGGACCCTTATACGAGCAGTACTTC; CDR3aa: CASSQGPLYEQYF
v_gene: TRBV15; d_gene: .; j_gene: TRBJ2-7; CDR3nt: TGTGCCACCAGCAGAGATATGATGGGGCAGGAGCAGTACTTC; CDR3aa: CATSRDMMGQEQYF
v_gene: TRBV7-2; d_gene: .; j_gene: TRBJ1-4; CDR3nt: TGTGCCAGCAGCCCCAGGAAGGCGGGGACTGGTGAAAAACTGTTTTTT; CDR3aa: CASSPRKAGTGEKLFF
v_gene: TRBV21-1; d_gene: .; j_gene: TRBJ2-7; CDR3nt: TGTGCCAGCAGCAAAGATTGTGGGGACAGAGTGGACTACGAGCAGTACTTC; CDR3aa: CASSKDCGDRVDYEQYF
v_gene: TRBV4-2; d_gene: TRBD1; j_gene: TRBJ1-4; CDR3nt: TGTGCCAGCAGCCGACGATCGGGACAGGGAGACGAAAAACTGTTTTTT; CDR3aa: CASSRRSGQGDEKLFF
v_gene: TRBV19; d_gene: .; j_gene: TRBJ1-4; CDR3nt: TGTGCCAGTACACAAGAAGGGACACTTACAAATGAAAAACTGTTTTTT; CDR3aa: CASTQEGTLTNEKLFF
v_gene: TRBV18; d_gene: TRBD1; j_gene: TRBJ1-5; CDR3nt: TGTGCCAGCTCAGCTAGACAGGGGTACAATCAGCCCCAGCATTTT; CDR3aa: CASSARQGYNQPQHF
v_gene: TRBV19; d_gene: TRBD1; j_gene: TRBJ2-7; CDR3nt: TGTGCCAGTAGCGTGACAGGGACCTACGAGCAGTACTTC; CDR3aa: CASSVTGTYEQYF
v_gene: TRBV27; d_gene: .; j_gene: TRBJ1-4; CDR3nt: TGTGCCAGCAGTCCTAGGGGAGTGACTAATGAAAAACTGTTTTTT; CDR3aa: CASSPRGVTNEKLFF